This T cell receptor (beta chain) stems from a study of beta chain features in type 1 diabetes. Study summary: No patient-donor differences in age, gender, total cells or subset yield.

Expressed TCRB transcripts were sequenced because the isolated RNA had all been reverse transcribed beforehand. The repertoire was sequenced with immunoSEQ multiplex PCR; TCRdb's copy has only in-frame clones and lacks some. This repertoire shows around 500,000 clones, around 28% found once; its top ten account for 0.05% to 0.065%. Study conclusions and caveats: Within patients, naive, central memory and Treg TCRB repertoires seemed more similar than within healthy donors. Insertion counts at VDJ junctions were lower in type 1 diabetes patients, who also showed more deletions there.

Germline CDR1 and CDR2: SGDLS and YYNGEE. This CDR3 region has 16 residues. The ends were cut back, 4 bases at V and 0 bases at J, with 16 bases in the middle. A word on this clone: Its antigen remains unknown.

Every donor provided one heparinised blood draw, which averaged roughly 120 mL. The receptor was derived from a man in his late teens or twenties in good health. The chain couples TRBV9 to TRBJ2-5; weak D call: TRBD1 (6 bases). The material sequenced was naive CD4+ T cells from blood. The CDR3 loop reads CASSPTGLGYQETQYF. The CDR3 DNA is TGTGCCAGCAGCCCGACAGGCCTGGGATACCAAGAGACCCAGTACTTC.